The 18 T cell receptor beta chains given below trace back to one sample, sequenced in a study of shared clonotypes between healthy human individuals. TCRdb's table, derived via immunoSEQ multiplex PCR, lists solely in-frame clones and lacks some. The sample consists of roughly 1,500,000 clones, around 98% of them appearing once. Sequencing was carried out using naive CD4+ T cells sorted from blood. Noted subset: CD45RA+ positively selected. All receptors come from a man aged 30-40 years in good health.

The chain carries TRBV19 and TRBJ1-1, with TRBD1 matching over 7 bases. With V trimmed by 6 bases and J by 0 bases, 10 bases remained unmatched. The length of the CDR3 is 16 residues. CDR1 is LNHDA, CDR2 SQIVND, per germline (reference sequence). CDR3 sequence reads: CASRGGWDSMNTEAFF. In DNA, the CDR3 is TGTGCCAGTAGAGGGGGCTGGGACAGCATGAACACTGAAGCTTTCTTT.

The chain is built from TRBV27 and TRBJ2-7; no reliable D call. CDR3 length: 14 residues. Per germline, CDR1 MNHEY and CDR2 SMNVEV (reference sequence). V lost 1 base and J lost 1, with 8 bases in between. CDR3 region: CASSLLAASYEQYF. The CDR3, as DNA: TGTGCCAGCAGTTTATTAGCCGCATCCTACGAGCAGTACTTC.

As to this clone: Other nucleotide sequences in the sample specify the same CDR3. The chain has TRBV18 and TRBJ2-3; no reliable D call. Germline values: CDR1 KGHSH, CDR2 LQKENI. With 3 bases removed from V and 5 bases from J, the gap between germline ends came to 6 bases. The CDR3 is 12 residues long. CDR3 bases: TGTGCCAGCTCACCGTCCAGAGATACGCAGTATTTT. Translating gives CASSPSRDTQYF.

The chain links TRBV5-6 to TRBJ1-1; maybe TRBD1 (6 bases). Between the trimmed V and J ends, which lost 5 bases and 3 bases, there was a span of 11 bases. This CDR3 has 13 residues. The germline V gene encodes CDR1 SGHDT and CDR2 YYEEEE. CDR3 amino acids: CASRLYRDTEAFF. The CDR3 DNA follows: TGTGCCAGCAGACTGTACAGGGACACTGAAGCTTTCTTT. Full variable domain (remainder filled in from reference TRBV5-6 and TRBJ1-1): DAGVTQSPTHLIKTRGQQVTLRCSPKSGHDTVSWYQQALGQGPQFIFQYYEEEERQRGNFPDRFSGHQFPNYSSELNVNALLLGDSALYLCASRLYRDTEAFFGQGTRLTVV.

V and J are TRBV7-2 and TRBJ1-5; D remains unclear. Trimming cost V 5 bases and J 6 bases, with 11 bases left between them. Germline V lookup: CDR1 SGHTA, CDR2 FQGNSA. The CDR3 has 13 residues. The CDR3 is CASSQKLSQPQHF. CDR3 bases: TGTGCCAGCAGCCAAAAACTTAGTCAGCCCCAGCATTTT. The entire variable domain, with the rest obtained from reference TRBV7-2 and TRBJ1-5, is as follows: GAGVSQSPSNKVTEKGKDVELRCDPISGHTALYWYRQSLGQGLEFLIYFQGNSAPDKSGLPSDRFSAERTGGSVSTLTIQRTQQEDSAVYLCASSQKLSQPQHFGDGTRLSIL.

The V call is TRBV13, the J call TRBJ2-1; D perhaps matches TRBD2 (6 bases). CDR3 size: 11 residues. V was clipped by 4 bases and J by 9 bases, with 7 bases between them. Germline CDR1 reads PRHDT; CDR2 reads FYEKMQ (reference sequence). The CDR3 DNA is TGTGCCAGCAGCTCGGGGGTTGAGCAGTTCTTC. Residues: CASSSGVEQFF.

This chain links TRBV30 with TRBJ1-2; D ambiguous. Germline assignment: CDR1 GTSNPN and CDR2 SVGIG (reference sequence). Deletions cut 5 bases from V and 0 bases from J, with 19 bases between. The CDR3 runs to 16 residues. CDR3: CAWGDSNRRANYGYTF. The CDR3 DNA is TGTGCCTGGGGGGATTCAAACAGACGAGCTAACTATGGCTACACCTTC.

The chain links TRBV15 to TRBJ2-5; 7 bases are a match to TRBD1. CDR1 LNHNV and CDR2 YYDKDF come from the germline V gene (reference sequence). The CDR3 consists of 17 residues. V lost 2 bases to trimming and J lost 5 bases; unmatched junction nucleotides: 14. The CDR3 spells CATSRWGRQGVGETQYF. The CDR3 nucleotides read TGTGCCACCAGCAGATGGGGTAGACAGGGTGTTGGGGAGACCCAGTACTTC. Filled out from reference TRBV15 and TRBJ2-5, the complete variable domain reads DAMVIQNPRYQVTQFGKPVTLSCSQTLNHNVMYWYQQKSSQAPKLLFHYYDKDFNNEADTPDNFQSRRPNTSFCFLDIRSPGLGDTAMYLCATSRWGRQGVGETQYFGPGTRLLVL.

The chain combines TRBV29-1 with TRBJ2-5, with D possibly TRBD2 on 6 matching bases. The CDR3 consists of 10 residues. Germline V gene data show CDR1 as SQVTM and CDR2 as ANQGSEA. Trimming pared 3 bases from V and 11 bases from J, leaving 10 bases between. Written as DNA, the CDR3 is TGCAGCGTTGATTCCGGGACTCAGTACTTC. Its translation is CSVDSGTQYF.

This chain's CDR3 is CASSPGSGGLYGYTF. The CDR3 DNA is TGTGCCAGCTCACCGGGGTCAGGGGGTCTCTATGGCTACACCTTC. V and J are TRBV18 and TRBJ1-2; 7 nucleotides line up with TRBD1. The germline V gene has CDR1 KGHSH and CDR2 LQKENI. The CDR3 spans 15 residues. The J segment lost 4 bases and the V segment lost 3 bases, leaving 8 bases of the junction unmatched.

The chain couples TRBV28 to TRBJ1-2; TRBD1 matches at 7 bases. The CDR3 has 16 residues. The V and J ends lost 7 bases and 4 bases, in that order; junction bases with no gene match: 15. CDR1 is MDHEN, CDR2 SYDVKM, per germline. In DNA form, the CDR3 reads TGTGCCAGCATTTCCCCAGGGACAGCTATTTCCTATGGCTACACCTTC. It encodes CASISPGTAISYGYTF.

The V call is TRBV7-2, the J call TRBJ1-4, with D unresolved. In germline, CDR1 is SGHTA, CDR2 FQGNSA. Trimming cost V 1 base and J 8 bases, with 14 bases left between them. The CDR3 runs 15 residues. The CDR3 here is CASSLDQRLEEKLFF. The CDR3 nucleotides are TGTGCCAGCAGCTTAGATCAGAGACTCGAAGAAAAACTGTTTTTT.

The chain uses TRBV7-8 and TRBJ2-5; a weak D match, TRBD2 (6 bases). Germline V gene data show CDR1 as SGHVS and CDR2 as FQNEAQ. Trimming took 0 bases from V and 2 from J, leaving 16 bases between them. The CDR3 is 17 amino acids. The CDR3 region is CASSLAQGGAGQETQYF. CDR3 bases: TGTGCCAGCAGCTTAGCCCAGGGCGGGGCAGGTCAAGAGACCCAGTACTTC.

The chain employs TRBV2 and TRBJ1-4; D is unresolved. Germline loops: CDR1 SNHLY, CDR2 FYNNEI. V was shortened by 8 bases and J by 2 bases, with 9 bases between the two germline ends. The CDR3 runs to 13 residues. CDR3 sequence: CASSLTTNEKLFF. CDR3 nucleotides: TGTGCCAGCTCCCTTACGACTAATGAAAAACTGTTTTTT.

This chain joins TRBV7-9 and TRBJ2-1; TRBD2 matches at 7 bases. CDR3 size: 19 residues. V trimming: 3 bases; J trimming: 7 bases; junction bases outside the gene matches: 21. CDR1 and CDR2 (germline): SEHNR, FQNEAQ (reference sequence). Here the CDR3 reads CASSFSGRALVWLKNEQFF. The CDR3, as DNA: TGTGCCAGCAGCTTTAGTGGGAGGGCCCTCGTCTGGTTGAAGAATGAGCAGTTCTTC.

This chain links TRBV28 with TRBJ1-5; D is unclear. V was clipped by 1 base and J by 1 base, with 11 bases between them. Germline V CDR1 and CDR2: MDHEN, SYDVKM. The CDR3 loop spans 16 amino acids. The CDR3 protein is CASSLLVVLSNQPQHF. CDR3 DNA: TGTGCCAGCAGTTTATTGGTGGTGCTGAGCAATCAGCCCCAGCATTTT.

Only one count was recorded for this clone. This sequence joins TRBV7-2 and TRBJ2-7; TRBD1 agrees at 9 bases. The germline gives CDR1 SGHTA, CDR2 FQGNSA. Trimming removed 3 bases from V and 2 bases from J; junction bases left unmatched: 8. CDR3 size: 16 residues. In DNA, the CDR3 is TGTGCCAGCAGCTTGTACCGGGACAGGGCCACCTACGAGCAGTACTTC. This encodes CASSLYRDRATYEQYF.

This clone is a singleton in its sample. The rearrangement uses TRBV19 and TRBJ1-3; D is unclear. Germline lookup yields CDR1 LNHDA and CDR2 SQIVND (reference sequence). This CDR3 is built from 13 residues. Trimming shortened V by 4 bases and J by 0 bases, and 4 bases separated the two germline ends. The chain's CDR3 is CASSNYSGNTIYF. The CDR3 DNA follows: TGTGCCAGTAGTAACTACTCTGGAAACACCATATATTTT.